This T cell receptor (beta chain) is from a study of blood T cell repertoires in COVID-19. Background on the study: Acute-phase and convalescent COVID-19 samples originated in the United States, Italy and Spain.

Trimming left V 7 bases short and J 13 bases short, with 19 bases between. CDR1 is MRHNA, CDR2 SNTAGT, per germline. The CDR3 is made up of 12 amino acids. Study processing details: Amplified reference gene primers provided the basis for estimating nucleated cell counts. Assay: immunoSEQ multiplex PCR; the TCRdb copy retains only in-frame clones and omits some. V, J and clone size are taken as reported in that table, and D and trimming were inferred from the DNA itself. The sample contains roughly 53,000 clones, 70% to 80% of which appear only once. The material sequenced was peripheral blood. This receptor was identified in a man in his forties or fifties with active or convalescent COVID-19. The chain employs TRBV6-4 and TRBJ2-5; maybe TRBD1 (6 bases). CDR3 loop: CASKPGVLSRYF. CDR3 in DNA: TGTGCCAGCAAACCAGGGGTCCTCTCCCGGTACTTC.